This T cell receptor beta chain derives from a study of blood T cell repertoires in COVID-19. Study information: The study drew acute and convalescent COVID-19 samples from the United States, Italy and Spain. In each case, the material was cDNA or gDNA derived from T cells, B-cell-depleted T cells, or PBMCs.

Under the authors' procedure: Estimated nucleated cell counts came from reference gene primer amplification. Generated by immunoSEQ multiplex PCR, the TCRdb table keeps only in-frame clones and is missing some. The DNA was the basis for D and trimming; V, J and clone size are from that table. Here the sample spans some 45,000 clones, 70% to 90% being singletons. Deletions cut 2 bases from V and 4 bases from J, with 11 bases between. This CDR3 region has 13 residues. Germline loops: CDR1 GTSNPN, CDR2 SVGIG (reference sequence). The sequence came from a human donor in a cohort sampled during active COVID-19. V and J are TRBV30 and TRBJ1-1; D is perhaps TRBD1 (6 bases). The sequencing sample was made of peripheral blood. CDR3 sequence reads: CAWSTGRITEAFF. DNA for the CDR3: TGTGCCTGGAGTACAGGGAGAATCACTGAAGCTTTCTTT.